This T cell receptor (beta chain) was captured in a study of metastatic and nonmetastatic thyroid tumors. The overall study: From malignant and benign thyroid patients, repertoires in blood and in tumor or nodule tissue were compared.

TCRdb re-called the PCR reads with MiXCR. The sample carries about 40,000 clones, about 17% recorded once. There were no patients who had received any treatment before thyroid surgery. This CDR3 has 15 amino acids. Germline CDR1 reads KGHDR; CDR2 reads SFDVKD. The V gene lost 4 bases and the J gene lost 0 bases, with 10 bases spanning the gap. The sample holds many counts of this clone. This CDR3 is also generated by other DNA sequences in the sample. The V call is TRBV24-1, the J call TRBJ2-3, with D unclear. The receptor comes from a female donor with papillary thyroid cancer or a benign thyroid nodule (not recorded which). Some clones in this sample may be carry-over from other donors' samples. The specimen was blood. Here the CDR3 DNA reads TGTGCCACCAGTGACCCCTCCAGGAGCACAGATACGCAGTATTTT. Its translation: CATSDPSRSTDTQYF.